A single sample gave rise to the 3 T cell receptor beta chains below, sequenced in a study of T-cell reconstitution after alpha-beta-depleted transplantation in children. TCRbeta library construction was performed incorporating unique molecular identifiers. Each CDR3 protein gets one entry after TCRdb re-called the PCR reads with MiXCR. In the table there are around 450,000 distinct CDR3 sequences, about 10% of which are singletons. Material: PBMCs, obtained before TCRalphabeta/CD19-depleted stem cell transplant. The receptors were gathered from a child aged 2 to 10 with inherited bone marrow failure, due to receive a stem cell transplant.

This clonotype was seen repeatedly, ten times or more. V gene TRBV11-2 combines with J gene TRBJ2-1, with 7 bases aligning to TRBD1. The junction had 12 bases not matched to a gene; V was cut back by 6 bases and J by 4 bases. The CDR3 runs to 16 residues. CDR1 SGHAT and CDR2 FQNNGV come from the germline V gene. CDR3 in DNA: TGTGCCAGCAGGGCCTATGGACAGGAGTTTTACAATGAGCAGTTCTTC. This codes for CASRAYGQEFYNEQFF.

This clonotype occurred many times. The rearrangement joins TRBV6-5 to TRBJ1-4; 7 bases are shared with TRBD1. Per the germline V gene, CDR1 is MNHEY and CDR2 is SVGAGI. The CDR3 runs to 13 residues. V shed 3 bases, J shed 7 bases, and the junction held 2 bases outside the gene matches. The CDR3, as DNA: TGTGCCAGCAGTTATCAGGGGGGTGAAAAACTGTTTTTT. It yields the protein CASSYQGGEKLFF.

There are many counts of this clonotype. This chain joins TRBV18 and TRBJ2-5; TRBD1 agrees at 7 bases. Germline loops: CDR1 KGHSH, CDR2 LQKENI. The CDR3 covers 16 residues. J gave up 5 bases and V 0 bases, and 9 bases lay outside the gene matches. Here the CDR3 DNA reads TGTGCCAGCTCACCACCGGCAGGGGGACATTTTGAGACCCAGTACTTC. Translating it yields CASSPPAGGHFETQYF.